This T cell receptor beta chain was obtained from a study of T-cell memory formation after mild COVID-19. About the study: Across donors, TCR clusters were largely donor specific. Study results and caveats: The study detected some responding clones in pre-infection memory, suggesting cross-reactive memory joined. The authors left the SARS-CoV-2 specificity of second-wave clones peaking on day 37 unconfirmed. CD4+ contracting clones were mainly CM and EM; CD8+ ones, EMRA.

About this clonotype: What it binds is not known.

CDR1 and CDR2 from the germline V gene are SGHAT and FQNNGV. This CDR3 spans 20 amino acids. V trimming: 5 bases; J trimming: 0 bases; junction bases outside the gene matches: 13. TCRdb independently ran MiXCR on the 5' RACE reads; one entry per CDR3 protein. The table records 350,000 to 400,000 distinct CDR3 sequences, around 21% of them present only once. This chain uses TRBV11-2 with TRBJ1-6; TRBD1 agrees at 10 bases. The sequence came from an adult woman who had mild COVID-19 (a few samples of this study predate the infection). Cell type and time point are not known. Material for sequencing was PBMCs or a T cell subset sorted from them (not recorded which). CDR3 in amino acids: CASSPNGQGVRSSYNSPLHF. As DNA, the CDR3 is TGTGCCAGCAGCCCAAACGGACAGGGGGTGCGGAGCTCCTATAATTCACCCCTCCACTTT.